The 6 T cell receptor beta chains below come from one sample, sequenced in a study of Graves' ophthalmopathy and Graves' hyperthyroidism. Amplified material comprised TCR beta CDR3 regions derived from RNA transcripts. The workflow started with a first-round RT-PCR run with HTBI primers and then moved on to a second-round multiplex PCR. One entry per CDR3 protein results from TCRdb running MiXCR on the multiplex PCR reads. The sample has around 670,000 distinct CDR3 sequences, approximately 40% seen once. The sample taken for sequencing was peripheral blood. These receptors were collected from an adult man with Graves' ophthalmopathy.

This chain joins TRBV10-3 and TRBJ2-7, with 11 bases fitting TRBD1. CDR1 ENHRY and CDR2 SYGVKD come from the germline V gene. The CDR3 is made up of 14 amino acids. With 6 bases clipped from V and 3 bases from J, the junction kept 4 bases outside the gene matches. The CDR3 loop is CAISRTGGSYEQYF. The CDR3 DNA is TGTGCCATCAGCAGGACAGGGGGCAGCTACGAGCAGTACTTC.

V is TRBV12-3 or TRBV12-4 and J is TRBJ2-7, with 7 bases matching TRBD2. This CDR3 region has 15 residues. V trimming: 5 bases; J trimming: 1 base; junction bases outside the gene matches: 8. The CDR3 sequence is CASSPPGAGSYEQYF. In DNA, the CDR3 is TGTGCCAGCAGTCCCCCAGGAGCGGGGTCCTACGAGCAGTACTTC.

The J gene is TRBJ1-5, the V gene TRBV20-1, with 8 bases identical to TRBD1. The CDR3 runs to 16 residues. The V gene end was trimmed by 2 bases and the J gene end by 6 bases; junction bases not matched to a gene: 12. Per germline, CDR1 DFQATT and CDR2 SNEGSKA (reference sequence). The CDR3 sequence: CSARTRGRGSGQPQHF. In nucleotides, the CDR3 is TGCAGTGCTAGAACCAGGGGGCGGGGTTCTGGTCAGCCCCAGCATTTT.

CDR3: CASSAPRAGGDTQYF. The CDR3 nucleotides read TGTGCCAGCAGCGCCCCGAGGGCAGGGGGTGATACGCAGTATTTT. This chain joins TRBV9 and TRBJ2-3; 7 positions match TRBD1. V gave up 3 bases and J gave up 6 bases; unmatched junction bases: 10. This CDR3 is 15 amino acids long. Germline V lookup: CDR1 SGDLS, CDR2 YYNGEE.

This clonotype was found a few times. This may come from a read error, since a much larger clone is one base off. The chain employs TRBV5-5 and TRBJ1-2; 9 bases align to TRBD1. Looked up from germline, CDR1 is SGHKS and CDR2 is YYEKEE (reference sequence). J gave up 6 bases and V 2 bases, and 2 bases lay outside the gene matches. This CDR3 is built from 13 residues. CDR3 protein: CASSFTGGDGYTF. DNA of the CDR3: TGTGCCAGCAGCTTTACAGGGGGCGATGGCTACACCTTC.

The rearrangement uses TRBV12-3 or TRBV12-4 and TRBJ1-4; no reliable D call. The CDR3 sequence is 17 residues long. Trimming took 0 bases from V and 1 from J, leaving 12 bases between them. The CDR3 loop reads CASSLARPVETNEKLFF. For the CDR3, the DNA is TGTGCCAGCAGTTTAGCGCGTCCGGTGGAAACTAATGAAAAACTGTTTTTT.